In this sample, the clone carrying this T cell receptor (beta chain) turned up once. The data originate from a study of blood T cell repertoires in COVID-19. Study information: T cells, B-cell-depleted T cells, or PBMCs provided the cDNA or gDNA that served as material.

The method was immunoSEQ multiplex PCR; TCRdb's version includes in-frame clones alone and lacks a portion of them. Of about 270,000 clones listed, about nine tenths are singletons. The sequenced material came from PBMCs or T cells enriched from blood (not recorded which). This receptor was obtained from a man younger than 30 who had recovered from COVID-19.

DNA for the CDR3: TGTGCCAGCGGAGGGACGGAGAATTCACCCCTCCACTTT. Amino acid sequence: CASGGTENSPLHF. The chain joins TRBV9 to TRBJ1-6; D is possibly TRBD1 (5 bases). Trimming stripped 7 bases from V and 7 bases from J, with 12 bases between. Germline V gives CDR1 SGDLS, CDR2 YYNGEE. CDR3 length: 13 amino acids. Full variable domain (missing parts from reference TRBV9 and TRBJ1-6): DSGVTQTPKHLITATGQRVTLRCSPRSGDLSVYWYQQSLDQGLQFLIQYYNGEERAKGNILERFSAQQFPDLHSELNLSSLELGDSALYFCASGGTENSPLHFGNGTRLTVT.